This note documents a single T cell receptor (beta chain) sequence. Its specificity is not known. The CDR3 runs to 17 residues. Germline V CDR1 and CDR2: MNHNS, SASEGT. V lost 11 bases, J lost 2 bases, and 13 bases stayed unmatched. The primer mix had 60 Vbeta and 13 Jbeta primers. Sequencing used immunoSEQ multiplex PCR; TCRdb keeps in-frame clones, though not all of them. The sample holds about 77,000 clones, roughly 80% seen once. This entry is derived from a study of cytomegalovirus exposure and HLA in healthy donors. In the study overall: In an earlier analysis, 95 million to 130 million unique TCR beta sequences were found from approximately 170 million T cells. HLA-typed donors contributed 80 million or so unique TCRs, which were held in an early data release.

Overall study results and limits: A later analysis appeared to link common viral pathogens to several of the most significant clusters. Most TCR sequences showed up rarely, but some public TCRs showed up in many donors.

The rearrangement links TRBV6-1 to TRBJ2-2; TRBD2 matches 11 bases. The TCR was taken from a man between 35 and 55 years old in good health and CMV-seronegative. The sample consisted of PBMCs. The chain's CDR3 is CAGRDILAGANTGELFF. CDR3 DNA sequence: TGTGCCGGCCGTGATATACTAGCGGGAGCCAACACCGGGGAGCTGTTTTTT.